This TCR beta chain was documented in a study of read filtering for tumor transcriptome and immune sequencing. Study as a whole: Mean patient age was around 66 years, range roughly 45 to 80; approximately 18 male, some 15 female. By R-ISS, stages I, II and III held about 8, 16 and 7 patients. Whole-study findings and limits: The CD138-negative fraction was mixed bone marrow immune cells, not pure T cells. In IR-seq, single-read clonotypes were roughly 80% of clonotypes but around 4% of reads.

After removal of 1 base from V and 2 bases from J, the junction contained 0 bases not matched to a gene. The germline V gene has CDR1 SGHRS and CDR2 YFSETQ. The CDR3 contains 13 residues. This clonotype was picked up many times. Its specificity is not known. The library was built from 400 to 500 ng RNA with molecular barcoded adaptors for alpha/delta and beta/gamma chains. MiXCR, run by TCRdb on the reads, gives a single entry per CDR3 protein. The repertoire holds approximately 93,000 distinct CDR3 sequences, with 20% to 25% as singletons. This clonotype originated in a donor older than 35 with multiple myeloma. The chain joins TRBV5-1 to TRBJ2-7; 7 positions agree with TRBD1. The specimen was a population of CD138-negative cells sorted from bone marrow. CDR3 amino acids: CASSLQGAYEQYF. The CDR3 bases are TGCGCCAGCAGCTTGCAGGGGGCCTACGAGCAGTACTTC.